These 10 T cell receptor beta chains were sequenced from one sample in a study of blood T cells in healthy people across ages. Primed by a sample-barcoded 5' primer and a J-beta primer mix, a second PCR proceeded for roughly 6 to 12 cycles. TCRdb independently ran MiXCR on the 5' RACE reads; one entry per CDR3 protein. The sample has about 1,500,000 distinct CDR3 sequences, roughly 30% seen once. The sequenced sample consisted of blood. The receptors shown here come from a woman in her 30s in good health.

The chain combines TRBV29-1 with TRBJ2-5; TRBD2 matches 11 bases. The CDR3 runs 14 residues. Germline loops: CDR1 SQVTM, CDR2 ANQGSEA. Trimming removed 2 bases from V and 4 bases from J; junction bases left unmatched: 3. The CDR3 loop reads CSVELAGGGETQYF. In DNA, the CDR3 is TGCAGCGTTGAACTAGCGGGGGGCGGAGAGACCCAGTACTTC.

This clonotype was observed a few times. This sequence joins TRBV5-5 and TRBJ2-7; 7 nucleotides match TRBD2. Germline-derived CDR1 and CDR2 are SGHKS and YYEKEE (reference sequence). The ends lost 1 base at V and 0 bases at J; junction bases unmatched: 1. The CDR3 covers 14 residues. CDR3 bases: TGTGCCAGCAGCTTGAAGCGGGGCTCCTACGAGCAGTACTTC. This encodes CASSLKRGSYEQYF.

This chain uses TRBV27 with TRBJ2-1, with 10 bases aligning to TRBD2. Trimming cost V 3 bases and J 9 bases; bases outside gene matches: 14. CDR1 MNHEY and CDR2 SMNVEV come from the germline V gene (reference sequence). CDR3 length: 17 amino acids. DNA for the CDR3: TGTGCCAGCAGTTTCAAGGGTGGGGTAGCGGGAGGATTTGAGCAGTTCTTC. It is translated as CASSFKGGVAGGFEQFF.

As for this clonotype: Since a much larger clone is just one base distant, this may be a read error. The chain has TRBV2 and TRBJ2-4; D tentatively reads TRBD1 or TRBD2 (5 bases each). The better agreement between TRBJ2-7 and the DNA end casts doubt on the J call. CDR1 and CDR2 from the germline V gene are SNHLY and FYNNEI. CDR3 length: 12 amino acids. CDR3 DNA sequence: TGTGCCTTCCGGGACGAGGCCTACGAGCAGTACTTC. This gives the protein CAFRDEAYEQYF.

This chain links TRBV10-3 with TRBJ1-2; 8 positions agree with TRBD1. Trimming at V came to 6 bases and at J to 6 bases, leaving 6 bases not matched to a gene. The germline CDR1 and CDR2 sequences are ENHRY and SYGVKD. CDR3 length: 13 residues. The CDR3 sequence is CAISGQGSNGYTF. In nucleotides, the CDR3 is TGTGCCATCAGCGGACAGGGATCGAATGGCTACACCTTC.

This clonotype appeared many times. The chain recombines TRBV29-1 with TRBJ2-7, with D tentatively TRBD2 (5 bases). Trimming took 1 base from V and 1 from J, leaving 20 bases between them. The germline gives CDR1 SQVTM, CDR2 ANQGSEA. The CDR3 has 17 amino acids. DNA of the CDR3: TGCAGCGTTGAAGTAGGACTTGGGAGCGTCTCGTCCTACGAGCAGTACTTC. It yields the protein CSVEVGLGSVSSYEQYF.

This chain joins TRBV12-3 or TRBV12-4 and TRBJ2-3, with TRBD2 matching over 16 bases. The J segment lost 5 bases and the V segment lost 5 bases, leaving 4 bases of the junction unmatched. The CDR3 contains 16 residues. CDR3 residues: CASSTGTSGGVDTQYF. CDR3 sequence (DNA): TGTGCCAGCAGTACCGGGACTAGCGGGGGGGTAGATACGCAGTATTTT.

This clonotype was seen just once. This chain uses TRBV15 with TRBJ1-1, with D perhaps TRBD1 (6 bases). Trimming shortened V by 0 bases and J by 10 bases, and 12 bases separated the two germline ends. This CDR3 has 13 residues. From germline, CDR1 is LNHNV and CDR2 YYDKDF (reference sequence). The CDR3 nucleotides are TGTGCCACCAGCAGAGATGAAGGGGGGGGAGCTTTCTTT. Translation gives CATSRDEGGGAFF.

This clonotype was detected a few times. This chain's CDR3 is CAWKGQDTPYEQYF. The CDR3 nucleotides are TGTGCCTGGAAAGGACAGGACACCCCCTACGAGCAGTACTTC. The chain recombines TRBV30 with TRBJ2-7; 7 bases are shared with TRBD1. This CDR3 is built from 14 residues. Unmatched junction bases numbered 8, after V lost 4 bases and J lost 2 bases. CDR1 and CDR2 from the germline V gene are GTSNPN and SVGIG (reference sequence).

The V gene is TRBV7-9, the J gene TRBJ2-3; D tentatively reads TRBD1 or TRBD2 (5 bases each). The CDR3 is 14 residues long. Germline V CDR1 and CDR2: SEHNR, FQNEAQ (reference sequence). Trimming removed 0 bases from V and 6 bases from J, with 10 bases in between. CDR3 in amino acids: CASSLAPRGDTQYF. The CDR3 bases are TGTGCCAGCAGCTTAGCACCCCGGGGCGATACGCAGTATTTT.